Following are 26 T cell receptor beta chains from one sample sequenced in a study of blood T cell repertoires in COVID-19. The repertoire was sequenced with immunoSEQ multiplex PCR; TCRdb's copy has only in-frame clones and lacks some. The sample includes around 280,000 clones, around 85% of them seen just once. What was sequenced was peripheral blood. The receptor source for this set is a woman between 45 and 65 years old with active or convalescent COVID-19.

This clone appeared a single time. Here the CDR3 DNA reads TGTGCCAGCAGCGTAGGAGGAAAGAACACTGAAGCTTTCTTT. Translation: CASSVGGKNTEAFF. This chain joins TRBV9 and TRBJ1-1; D gene ambiguous. Germline V lookup: CDR1 SGDLS, CDR2 YYNGEE. The CDR3 has 14 residues. Trimming shortened V by 0 bases and J by 1 base, and 7 bases separated the two germline ends.

The CDR3: CAINQEGGIQPQHF. In DNA form, the CDR3 reads TGTGCCATCAACCAGGAAGGGGGAATTCAGCCCCAGCATTTT. The chain carries TRBV10-3 and TRBJ1-5, with D possibly being TRBD1 (6 bases). V was cut by 7 bases and J by 6 bases, with 16 bases left in between. This CDR3 spans 14 amino acids. In germline, CDR1 is ENHRY, CDR2 SYGVKD.

This chain joins TRBV12-5 and TRBJ1-5, with D maybe TRBD1 (6 bases). The germline V gene has CDR1 LGHNT and CDR2 FRNRAP. The CDR3 is 14 amino acids. The ends were cut back, 3 bases at V and 6 bases at J, with 12 bases in the middle. DNA of the CDR3: TGTGCTAGTGGTTTCGGGGGGGCGAGTCAGCCCCAGCATTTT. It encodes CASGFGGASQPQHF.

The chain joins TRBV9 to TRBJ2-7; 9 positions match TRBD2. With V trimmed by 4 bases and J by 5 bases, 13 bases remained unmatched. The CDR3 covers 16 residues. Germline V lookup: CDR1 SGDLS, CDR2 YYNGEE. The chain's CDR3 is CASSPRLAAFTNEQYF. The CDR3 DNA reads as TGTGCCAGCAGCCCACGACTAGCGGCCTTCACCAACGAGCAGTACTTC.

The rearrangement links TRBV9 to TRBJ2-5; 11 nucleotides align to TRBD2. This CDR3 contains 15 residues. Germline trimming cut 0 bases from V and 5 bases from J; bases unmatched to any gene: 3. Germline V lookup: CDR1 SGDLS, CDR2 YYNGEE. CDR3 amino acids: CASSVDGTSGETQYF. CDR3 nucleotide sequence: TGTGCCAGCAGCGTAGATGGGACTAGCGGCGAGACCCAGTACTTC.

CDR3 amino acids: CASSPSGGRGNEQFF. The CDR3 bases are TGTGCCAGCAGCCCGAGCGGGGGGAGGGGGAATGAGCAGTTCTTC. The J gene is TRBJ2-1, the V gene TRBV11-3; TRBD2 matches at 9 bases. The ends lost 5 bases at V and 7 bases at J; junction bases unmatched: 9. This CDR3 region has 15 residues. Germline CDR1 reads SGHNT; CDR2 reads YENEEA.

The CDR3 sequence: CAIMGRGDEQFF. The CDR3, as DNA: TGTGCCATCATGGGCAGGGGCGATGAGCAGTTCTTC. V gene TRBV10-3 combines with J gene TRBJ2-1; TRBD1 might be the D (6 bases). Between the trimmed V and J ends, which lost 7 bases and 8 bases, there was a span of 12 bases. In germline, CDR1 is ENHRY, CDR2 SYGVKD. This CDR3 contains 12 residues.

This rearrangement joins TRBV19 to TRBJ1-2, with a possible D match to TRBD1 (6 bases). This CDR3 contains 13 residues. Deletions cut 3 bases from V and 8 bases from J, with 13 bases between. Germline V gene lookup returns CDR1 LNHDA and CDR2 SQIVND (reference sequence). CDR3 sequence (DNA): TGTGCCAGTAGTATCAACAGGGACGGAGGCTACACCTTC. Amino acids: CASSINRDGGYTF.

This clone occurred once. V and J are TRBV28 and TRBJ2-7; TRBD2 matches 10 bases. V lost 1 base to trimming and J lost 7 bases; unmatched junction nucleotides: 7. Per germline, CDR1 MDHEN and CDR2 SYDVKM. The CDR3 length is 15 residues. This CDR3 is CASSLFLAGAGEQYF. CDR3 nucleotide sequence: TGTGCCAGCAGTTTATTTCTAGCGGGAGCTGGGGAGCAGTACTTC.

V and J are TRBV2 and TRBJ2-2; D is perhaps TRBD1 (6 bases). CDR3 length: 16 residues. The germline V gene encodes CDR1 SNHLY and CDR2 FYNNEI. Trimming took off 6 bases at V and 5 bases at J, with 19 bases between the two ends. CDR3 DNA sequence: TGTGCCAGCAGGCGCCGGGGCAGGGGAGCGACCGGGGAGCTGTTTTTT. Its protein is CASRRRGRGATGELFF.

The chain has TRBV2 and TRBJ2-3; 7 bases align to TRBD2. The V gene's germline CDR1 is SNHLY and CDR2 FYNNEI. The J segment lost 5 bases and the V segment lost 10 bases, leaving 6 bases of the junction unmatched. The CDR3 is made up of 12 amino acids. This chain's CDR3 is CATREIEDTQYF. In DNA form, the CDR3 reads TGTGCCACGCGGGAGATTGAAGATACGCAGTATTTT.

J is TRBJ1-3 and V is TRBV7-2; 7 nucleotides match TRBD1. This CDR3 spans 16 amino acids. Germline V gene sequence: CDR1 SGHTA, CDR2 FQGNSA. Germline trimming cut 5 bases from V and 0 bases from J; bases unmatched to any gene: 7. CDR3 sequence: CASSAQQGHSGNTIYF. The CDR3 DNA follows: TGTGCCAGCAGCGCCCAACAGGGGCACTCTGGAAACACCATATATTTT. Full variable domain (remainder filled in from reference TRBV7-2 and TRBJ1-3): GAGVSQSPSNKVTEKGKDVELRCDPISGHTALYWYRQSLGQGLEFLIYFQGNSAPDKSGLPSDRFSAERTGGSVSTLTIQRTQQEDSAVYLCASSAQQGHSGNTIYFGEGSWLTVV.

V gene TRBV7-9 combines with J gene TRBJ1-5; D is ambiguous. V was pared by 1 base and J by 7 bases, with 8 bases between. Per the germline V gene, CDR1 is SEHNR and CDR2 is FQNEAQ (reference sequence). This CDR3 is 13 amino acids long. The CDR3, as DNA: TGTGCCAGCAGCTTAGATGAGGCGCAGCCCCAGCATTTT. It specifies CASSLDEAQPQHF. The full variable domain, completed using reference TRBV7-9 and TRBJ1-5, is DTGVSQNPRHKITKRGQNVTFRCDPISEHNRLYWYRQTLGQGPEFLTYFQNEAQLEKSRLLSDRFSAERPKGSFSTLEIQRTEQGDSAMYLCASSLDEAQPQHFGDGTRLSIL.

J is TRBJ2-3 and V is TRBV2; TRBD1 aligns across 8 bases. With 6 bases clipped from V and 4 bases from J, the junction kept 9 bases outside the gene matches. The length of the CDR3 is 15 residues. Germline V lookup: CDR1 SNHLY, CDR2 FYNNEI. Written as DNA, the CDR3 is TGTGCCAGCAGCCCCCAGGGGGCCCCTGCAGATACGCAGTATTTT. Translation gives CASSPQGAPADTQYF.

The chain has TRBV5-1 and TRBJ2-2, with 7 bases fitting TRBD1. The germline V gene has CDR1 SGHRS and CDR2 YFSETQ. V was clipped by 4 bases and J by 13 bases; unmatched bases: 19. The CDR3 loop spans 16 amino acids. The CDR3 DNA is TGCGCCAGCAGCCCGTCGGACGGAAGCCCCTACAGGGGGCTGTTTTTT. The encoded protein is CASSPSDGSPYRGLFF.

The chain is built from TRBV29-1 and TRBJ1-2; perhaps TRBD1 as D (6 bases). The V gene's germline CDR1 is SQVTM and CDR2 ANQGSEA. Trimming stripped 0 bases from V and 3 bases from J, with 14 bases between. This CDR3 has 15 residues. The CDR3 sequence is CSVEDLGGPDYGYTF. In nucleotides, the CDR3 is TGCAGCGTTGAAGATCTCGGGGGGCCGGACTATGGCTACACCTTC.

The chain employs TRBV14 and TRBJ2-3, with TRBD1 matching over 7 bases. The trim removed 2 bases at V and 2 bases at J, leaving 4 bases unmatched. Germline V gene lookup returns CDR1 SGHDN and CDR2 FVKESK. The CDR3 is made up of 15 amino acids. The CDR3 DNA reads as TGTGCCAGCAGCCAACCGGGACAGCACACAGATACGCAGTATTTT. This gives the protein CASSQPGQHTDTQYF.

The chain links TRBV14 to TRBJ2-7, with D perhaps TRBD2 (6 bases). Germline CDR1 reads SGHDN; CDR2 reads FVKESK. This CDR3 region has 15 residues. Trimming took off 0 bases at V and 3 bases at J, with 12 bases between the two ends. The CDR3 protein is CASSQDLLGGYEQYF. CDR3 in DNA: TGTGCCAGCAGCCAAGATCTTCTCGGGGGCTACGAGCAGTACTTC.

The chain employs TRBV18 and TRBJ2-7; TRBD2 matches at 12 bases. From germline, CDR1 is KGHSH and CDR2 LQKENI. The CDR3 is 15 amino acids. The trim removed 0 bases at V and 5 bases at J, leaving 2 bases unmatched. CDR3 coding DNA: TGTGCCAGCTCACCACCGGCTAGCGGGAGGGACGAGCAGTACTTC. Translating it yields CASSPPASGRDEQYF.

This clone was picked up a small number of times. V and J are TRBV18 and TRBJ2-2; 10 bases map to TRBD2. Losses at the gene ends were 2 bases for V and 5 bases for J; bases not matched to a gene: 11. This CDR3 region has 18 residues. Germline CDR1 KGHSH, CDR2 LQKENI. Written as DNA, the CDR3 is TGTGCCAGCTCACCAAGGCTAGCGGGAGTAGCGGTAACCGGGGAGCTGTTTTTT. Translation: CASSPRLAGVAVTGELFF. Full variable domain (remainder filled in from reference TRBV18 and TRBJ2-2): NAGVMQNPRHLVRRRGQEARLRCSPMKGHSHVYWYRQLPEEGLKFMVYLQKENIIDESGMPKERFSAEFPKEGPSILRIQQVVRGDSAAYFCASSPRLAGVAVTGELFFGEGSRLTVL.

The V call is TRBV2, the J call TRBJ1-6; TRBD1 is a possible D gene (6 bases). V lost 8 bases and J 7 bases, leaving 12 bases between the germline ends. Germline-derived CDR1 and CDR2 are SNHLY and FYNNEI. The CDR3 loop spans 13 amino acids. The CDR3 loop is CASPGTKNSPLHF. In nucleotides, the CDR3 is TGTGCCAGCCCCGGGACAAAGAATTCACCCCTCCACTTT.

This clone occurred once. CDR3 region: CASRLRLAGSTEQFF. CDR3 nucleotide sequence: TGTGCAAGTCGCTTAAGACTAGCGGGGAGCACGGAGCAGTTCTTC. The chain couples TRBV12-2 to TRBJ2-1; the D call in the table, TRBD2, was not verified against the DNA. TRBV12-2 is termed a pseudogene. The CDR3 has 15 residues.

This clone was observed a few times. The chain has TRBV5-4 and TRBJ2-1, with TRBD1 as a possible D gene (6 bases). The CDR3 runs to 17 residues. Per germline, CDR1 SGHNT and CDR2 YYREEE (reference sequence). V dropped 1 base and J dropped 2 bases, with 16 bases sitting between them. The CDR3 here is CASSLQGRGFAYNEQFF. CDR3 sequence (DNA): TGTGCCAGCAGCTTGCAGGGGCGCGGGTTCGCCTACAATGAGCAGTTCTTC.

This sequence joins TRBV2 and TRBJ2-1; 10 bases are a match to TRBD2. Germline lookup yields CDR1 SNHLY and CDR2 FYNNEI. Germline trimming cut 5 bases from V and 2 bases from J; bases unmatched to any gene: 3. CDR3 length equals 15 residues. This CDR3 is CASSRTSGTYNEQFF. DNA of the CDR3: TGTGCCAGCAGTCGGACTAGCGGCACCTACAATGAGCAGTTCTTC. The complete variable domain, with remaining parts taken from reference TRBV2 and TRBJ2-1, reads EPEVTQTPSHQVTQMGQEVILRCVPISNHLYFYWYRQILGQKVEFLVSFYNNEISEKSEIFDDQFSVERPDGSNFTLKIRSTKLEDSAMYFCASSRTSGTYNEQFFGPGTRLTVL.

V gene TRBV9 combines with J gene TRBJ1-2; D unresolved. Germline V CDR1 and CDR2: SGDLS, YYNGEE. This CDR3 has 13 residues. Deletions cut 3 bases from V and 1 base from J, with 7 bases between. The CDR3: CASSAGFNYGYTF. For the CDR3, the DNA is TGTGCCAGCAGCGCGGGGTTTAACTATGGCTACACCTTC.

This clone was recorded only once. The V and J genes are TRBV28 and TRBJ1-5; D remains ambiguous. The CDR3 runs to 16 residues. Deletions cut 3 bases from V and 5 bases from J, with 17 bases between. Germline assignment: CDR1 MDHEN and CDR2 SYDVKM. CDR3 coding DNA: TGTGCCAGCAGTTTTTTGGGTAAGAGGGCACATCAGCCCCAGCATTTT. It encodes CASSFLGKRAHQPQHF.